Listed below are T cell receptor beta chains from one sample, sequenced in a study of cytomegalovirus exposure and HLA in healthy donors. TCRdb's copy holds only in-frame clones and misses some; the assay was immunoSEQ multiplex PCR. The profile shows about 140,000 clones, 82% of them singletons. Specimen: PBMCs. The receptors here all came from a young man in good health and CMV-seropositive. Both conserved end residues are part of each CDR3. A D gene is named only where the DNA matches it firmly. Clone size is stated in some rows and not others, as once, few, many or a class when expanded.

abundance,j_gene,d_gene,v_gene,CDR3aa,CDR3nt
few,TRBJ1-6,NA,TRBV6-5,CASSYGTGSLNSPLHF,TGTGCCAGCAGTTACGGAACCGGGTCCCTTAATTCACCCCTCCACTTT
NA,TRBJ1-1,TRBD1,TRBV7-9,CASSAGQTNTEAFF,TGTGCCAGCAGCGCGGGACAGACGAACACTGAAGCTTTCTTT
NA,TRBJ1-2,NA,TRBV4-2,CASSQSTGTGLGYTF,TGTGCCAGCAGCCAGAGCACAGGGACGGGTCTTGGCTACACCTTC
NA,TRBJ1-1,NA,TRBV7-2,CASSPPGRSEAFF,TGTGCCAGCAGCCCCCCAGGGAGGTCTGAAGCTTTCTTT
NA,TRBJ2-5,TRBD1,TRBV6-1,CASADRARETQYF,TGTGCCAGCGCGGACAGGGCCCGAGAGACCCAGTACTTC
NA,TRBJ1-5,TRBD1,TRBV7-2,CASSLEQGAYQPQHF,TGTGCCAGCAGCCTGGAACAGGGGGCCTATCAGCCCCAGCATTTT
NA,TRBJ2-1,NA,TRBV27,CASTPGVTGVRNNEQFF,TGTGCCAGCACCCCGGGGGTCACAGGGGTCAGGAACAATGAGCAGTTCTTC
NA,TRBJ1-1,NA,TRBV27,CASRGTINTEAFF,TGTGCCAGCAGGGGGACAATTAACACTGAAGCTTTCTTT
NA,TRBJ2-7,TRBD1,TRBV10-2,CASRTGQGTYEQYF,TGCGCCAGCAGGACCGGACAGGGGACCTACGAGCAGTACTTC
NA,TRBJ2-2,TRBD1,TRBV30,CAWSVQGVTTGELFF,TGTGCCTGGAGTGTGCAGGGGGTAACCACCGGGGAGCTGTTTTTT
NA,TRBJ2-1,NA,TRBV5-8,CASSLPPQRPYNEQFF,TGTGCCAGCAGCTTACCCCCACAGCGGCCCTACAATGAGCAGTTCTTC
NA,TRBJ1-2,NA,TRBV4-1,CASSQPLGQGRNYGYTF,TGCGCCAGCAGCCAACCCTTGGGGCAGGGTAGGAACTATGGCTACACCTTC
NA,TRBJ2-1,NA,TRBV7-3,CASSVSGTSYNEQFF,TGTGCCAGCAGCGTTAGCGGAACCTCCTACAATGAGCAGTTCTTC
NA,TRBJ2-1,TRBD2,TRBV9,CASSVGPPRDGGDEQFF,TGTGCCAGCAGCGTAGGACCCCCCCGGGACGGGGGGGATGAGCAGTTCTTC